This entry lists 32 T cell receptor beta chains sequenced from one sample in a study of blood T cell repertoires in COVID-19. Assay: immunoSEQ multiplex PCR; the TCRdb copy retains only in-frame clones and omits some. The table lists more than 150,000 clones, approximately 81% of them singletons. Source material: peripheral blood. Every receptor here comes from a man between 18 and 35 years old with active or convalescent COVID-19.

The rearrangement uses TRBV5-8 and TRBJ1-2; D gene uncertain. V lost 4 bases, J lost 10 bases, and 2 bases lay in between. The CDR3 has 8 amino acids. Looked up from germline, CDR1 is SGHTS and CDR2 is YDEGEE. CDR3 in DNA: TGTGCCAGCAGCCTCTACACCTTC. It yields the protein CASSLYTF. The variable domain in full, with the rest retrieved from reference TRBV5-8 and TRBJ1-2, is EAGVTQSPTHLIKTRGQQATLRCSPISGHTSVYWYQQALGLGLQFLLWYDEGEERNRGNFPPRFSGRQFPNYSSELNVNALELEDSALYLCASSLYTFGSGTRLTVV.

The chain couples TRBV28 to TRBJ1-2; tentative D call: TRBD1 (6 bases). The CDR3 contains 14 residues. V lost 6 bases and J 8 bases, leaving 19 bases between the germline ends. Germline V gene data show CDR1 as MDHEN and CDR2 as SYDVKM. CDR3 amino acids: CASRHAGVGMGYTF. CDR3 DNA sequence: TGTGCCAGCAGACACGCAGGGGTCGGGATGGGCTACACCTTC.

The chain combines TRBV18 with TRBJ2-1, with TRBD2 matching over 12 bases. The junction had 9 bases not matched to a gene; V was cut back by 5 bases and J by 7 bases. The CDR3 has 16 residues. The germline CDR1 and CDR2 sequences are KGHSH and LQKENI. The CDR3 here is CASSSYLAGGSNEQFF. Here the CDR3 DNA reads TGTGCCAGCTCATCCTATCTAGCGGGAGGGTCAAATGAGCAGTTCTTC. The full variable domain, rest sourced from reference TRBV18 and TRBJ2-1, is NAGVMQNPRHLVRRRGQEARLRCSPMKGHSHVYWYRQLPEEGLKFMVYLQKENIIDESGMPKERFSAEFPKEGPSILRIQQVVRGDSAAYFCASSSYLAGGSNEQFFGPGTRLTVL.

The rearrangement links TRBV6-4 to TRBJ2-2; tentative D call: TRBD2 (5 bases). With 7 bases removed from V and 3 bases from J, the gap between germline ends came to 12 bases. Germline V gene data show CDR1 as MRHNA and CDR2 as SNTAGT. The CDR3 extends over 14 amino acids. The CDR3 reads CASKKDSDTGELFF. In DNA form, the CDR3 reads TGTGCCAGCAAAAAGGACTCGGACACCGGGGAGCTGTTTTTT.

This clone was recorded once. The gene calls are TRBV3-1 (or the pseudogene TRBV3-2) and TRBJ1-6; TRBD1 matches 7 bases. The ends lost 0 bases at V and 8 bases at J; junction bases unmatched: 13. The CDR3 loop spans 18 amino acids. Germline loops: CDR1 LGHDT, CDR2 YNNKEL (reference sequence). The CDR3 loop is CASSQDPHKQGYDSPLHF. The CDR3 DNA reads as TGTGCCAGCAGCCAAGACCCTCACAAACAGGGGTATGATTCACCCCTCCACTTT.

This clone was detected only once. This sequence joins TRBV4-1 and TRBJ2-1; 7 bases fit TRBD2. This CDR3 is 16 amino acids long. The ends lost 6 bases at V and 0 bases at J; junction bases unmatched: 8. Germline CDR1 and CDR2: MGHRA and YSYEKL. CDR3 protein: CASSRSGTTSYNEQFF. Written as DNA, the CDR3 is TGCGCCAGCAGTCGCTCCGGGACTACCTCCTACAATGAGCAGTTCTTC.

The chain combines TRBV19 with TRBJ1-4; D call uncertain. CDR3 length equals 15 residues. Germline CDR1 is LNHDA and CDR2 is SQIVND (reference sequence). With 3 bases removed from V and 4 bases from J, the gap between germline ends came to 12 bases. CDR3 sequence reads: CASSMVGRDNEKLFF. For the CDR3, the DNA is TGTGCCAGTAGTATGGTGGGCAGAGATAATGAAAAACTGTTTTTT.

CDR3 residues: CASSQDRQEQFF. CDR3 bases: TGCGCCAGCAGCCAAGATCGCCAGGAGCAGTTCTTC. The chain employs TRBV4-3 and TRBJ2-1; no clear D gene. This CDR3 spans 12 amino acids. The V gene lost 0 bases and the J gene lost 10 bases, with 7 bases spanning the gap. Looked up from germline, CDR1 is LGHNA and CDR2 is YSLEER.

The chain combines TRBV11-1 with TRBJ2-3; 7 positions match TRBD1. With 6 bases clipped from V and 7 bases from J, the junction kept 13 bases outside the gene matches. From germline, CDR1 is SGHAT and CDR2 FQDESV (reference sequence). The CDR3 has 15 residues. Here the CDR3 DNA reads TGTGCCAGCAGGTCCGACAGGGATGGTCGATATACGCAGTATTTT. As protein: CASRSDRDGRYTQYF.

This sequence joins TRBV6-5 and TRBJ2-7, with a weak D call TRBD1 (5 bases). CDR1 and CDR2 (germline): MNHEY, SVGAGI. The CDR3 length is 14 residues. V was trimmed by 2 bases and J by 3 bases, leaving 11 bases between them. CDR3 in amino acids: CASSYGQGNYEQYF. The CDR3, as DNA: TGTGCCAGCAGTTACGGTCAGGGAAACTACGAGCAGTACTTC.

The rearrangement links TRBV6-6 to TRBJ1-5; possible D gene TRBD1, 5 bases. Trimming removed 0 bases at V and 3 bases at J, with 9 bases between. CDR3 length: 15 amino acids. Germline lookup yields CDR1 MNHNY and CDR2 SVGAGI (reference sequence). CDR3 in amino acids: CASSYSTVTNQPQHF. The CDR3 coding sequence is TGTGCCAGCAGTTACTCGACAGTTACCAATCAGCCCCAGCATTTT.

The V call is TRBV28, the J call TRBJ1-2; the match to TRBD1 covers 9 bases. J lost 7 bases, V lost 5 bases, and 11 bases had no gene match. The germline CDR1 and CDR2 sequences are MDHEN and SYDVKM. CDR3 length: 15 amino acids. CDR3 sequence reads: CASSGSGTGIFGYTF. Written as DNA, the CDR3 is TGTGCCAGCAGTGGGTCCGGGACAGGGATTTTTGGCTACACCTTC.

J is TRBJ1-3 and V is TRBV3-1 (or the pseudogene TRBV3-2); D remains unclear. Germline-derived CDR1 and CDR2 are LGHDT and YNNKEL (reference sequence). The CDR3 totals 16 residues. With 2 bases removed from V and 0 bases from J, the gap between germline ends came to 11 bases. Here the CDR3 DNA reads TGTGCCAGCAGCCAAAACTACGGGGTCTCTGGAAACACCATATATTTT. This encodes CASSQNYGVSGNTIYF.

V and J are TRBV7-6 and TRBJ1-2; possible D gene TRBD1, 6 bases. V was pared by 5 bases and J by 0 bases, with 13 bases between. There are 15 residues in the CDR3. The germline V gene encodes CDR1 SGHVS and CDR2 FNYEAQ. Here the CDR3 reads CASSLYRDSNYGYTF. The CDR3 nucleotides read TGTGCCAGCAGCCTATACAGGGATTCTAACTATGGCTACACCTTC.

V usage is TRBV18 and J usage is TRBJ2-1, with 7 nucleotides matching TRBD1. Germline V gives CDR1 KGHSH, CDR2 LQKENI. The ends lost 3 bases at V and 7 bases at J; junction bases unmatched: 9. The CDR3 totals 15 residues. DNA of the CDR3: TGTGCCAGCTCACCTACCTCGGGACAGATTAATGAGCAGTTCTTC. Residues: CASSPTSGQINEQFF.

The rearrangement joins TRBV6-1 to TRBJ1-3; D remains ambiguous. Trimming took off 1 base at V and 4 bases at J, with 5 bases between the two ends. The length of the CDR3 is 13 residues. Germline V gene data show CDR1 as MNHNS and CDR2 as SASEGT. In nucleotides, the CDR3 is TGTGCCAGCAGTGAAGGGGCAGGAAACACCATATATTTT. Residues: CASSEGAGNTIYF.

This clone showed up just once. Here the CDR3 reads CASRASWDTYGYTF. In DNA form, the CDR3 reads TGTGCCAGCAGGGCGTCCTGGGACACCTATGGCTACACCTTC. This sequence joins TRBV6-5 and TRBJ1-2; a weak D match, TRBD1 (6 bases). The germline V gene encodes CDR1 MNHEY and CDR2 SVGAGI. The CDR3 is 14 amino acids. V gave up 6 bases and J gave up 4 bases, with 15 bases separating them.

This clone occurred a few times. This rearrangement joins TRBV7-2 to TRBJ1-5, with D possibly TRBD1 on 6 matching bases. The CDR3 is made up of 16 amino acids. Looked up from germline, CDR1 is SGHTA and CDR2 is FQGNSA. V shed 2 bases and J shed 1 base, with 12 bases lying between them. As DNA, the CDR3 is TGTGCCAGCAGCTTATGGGGGGGCTCAAGCAATCAGCCCCAGCATTTT. Translating gives CASSLWGGSSNQPQHF. Full variable domain (outside the CDR3, taken from reference TRBV7-2 and TRBJ1-5): GAGVSQSPSNKVTEKGKDVELRCDPISGHTALYWYRQSLGQGLEFLIYFQGNSAPDKSGLPSDRFSAERTGGSVSTLTIQRTQQEDSAVYLCASSLWGGSSNQPQHFGDGTRLSIL.

The CDR3, as DNA: TGTGCCAGCAGTTTCTTAGCGGGGAGCTCCTACAATGAGCAGTTCTTC. Protein product: CASSFLAGSSYNEQFF. The chain uses TRBV28 and TRBJ2-1, with 8 positions matching TRBD2. Germline loops: CDR1 MDHEN, CDR2 SYDVKM. The CDR3 is 16 amino acids. With V trimmed by 3 bases and J by 0 bases, 4 bases remained unmatched.

This clone was seen a few times. V gene TRBV3-1 (or the pseudogene TRBV3-2) combines with J gene TRBJ1-5; D is ambiguous. This CDR3 contains 16 residues. V dropped 0 bases and J dropped 5 bases, with 14 bases sitting between them. The germline gives CDR1 LGHDT, CDR2 YNNKEL (reference sequence). The CDR3 nucleotides read TGTGCCAGCAGCCAAGAGGGAGGGAAGGTGCATCAGCCCCAGCATTTT. Amino acids: CASSQEGGKVHQPQHF.

The rearrangement links TRBV4-1 to TRBJ2-7; 8 bases map to TRBD1. There are 15 residues in the CDR3. V lost 6 bases to trimming and J lost 3 bases; unmatched junction nucleotides: 10. The germline gives CDR1 MGHRA, CDR2 YSYEKL. The CDR3 sequence: CASSPGGIGLYEQYF. CDR3 in DNA: TGCGCCAGCAGTCCAGGGGGCATTGGCCTCTACGAGCAGTACTTC.

CDR3 region: CASSRTSGAYNEQFF. Here the CDR3 DNA reads TGTGCCAGCAGCCGGACTAGCGGGGCTTACAATGAGCAGTTCTTC. The rearrangement joins TRBV3-1 (or the pseudogene TRBV3-2) to TRBJ2-1, with 12 bases identical to TRBD2. V lost 4 bases and J lost 4; bases outside the gene matches: 2. This CDR3 region has 15 residues. Germline CDR1 reads LGHDT; CDR2 reads YNNKEL (reference sequence).

The V call is TRBV28, the J call TRBJ2-1; 7 bases match TRBD1. There are 14 residues in the CDR3. Germline V gene lookup returns CDR1 MDHEN and CDR2 SYDVKM. J lost 10 bases, V lost 2 bases, and 8 bases had no gene match. The DNA of the CDR3 is TGTGCCAGCAGTTTAGCCAGACAGGGATGGGAGCAGTTCTTC. It translates to CASSLARQGWEQFF.

This clone came up a few times. V usage is TRBV5-1 and J usage is TRBJ2-7; possibly TRBD1 for D (5 bases). V was cut by 9 bases and J by 0 bases, with 13 bases left in between. Germline V CDR1 and CDR2: SGHRS, YFSETQ. This CDR3 is built from 13 residues. CDR3 DNA sequence: TGCGCCACCCGACAGACTGACTCCTACGAGCAGTACTTC. This codes for CATRQTDSYEQYF.

The rearrangement links TRBV5-4 to TRBJ1-3, with D perhaps TRBD1 (6 bases). From germline, CDR1 is SGHNT and CDR2 YYREEE (reference sequence). Trimming took off 4 bases at V and 0 bases at J, with 8 bases between the two ends. The CDR3 consists of 14 residues. In DNA form, the CDR3 reads TGTGCCAGCAGCCGGGACACCTCTGGAAACACCATATATTTT. Its protein is CASSRDTSGNTIYF.

This rearrangement joins TRBV14 to TRBJ2-5; the match to TRBD2 covers 9 bases. V lost 6 bases and J lost 5; bases outside the gene matches: 13. The CDR3 has 16 amino acids. Per germline, CDR1 SGHDN and CDR2 FVKESK. Here the CDR3 DNA reads TGTGCCAGCAGGAATGACTTAGCGGGAGTTGGGGAGACCCAGTACTTC. Protein: CASRNDLAGVGETQYF.

The V and J genes are TRBV19 and TRBJ2-1, with TRBD1 matching 7 bases. This CDR3 region has 14 residues. Trimming cost V 2 bases and J 3 bases; bases outside gene matches: 1. Germline CDR1 and CDR2: LNHDA and SQIVND (reference sequence). The CDR3 here is CASSIPGGYNEQFF. The CDR3 DNA reads as TGTGCCAGTAGTATACCAGGGGGCTACAATGAGCAGTTCTTC.

The genes are TRBV5-1 and TRBJ2-3; 12 bases are shared with TRBD2. V was clipped by 4 bases and J by 4 bases; unmatched bases: 7. CDR3 length: 16 amino acids. CDR1 and CDR2 (germline): SGHRS, YFSETQ. The CDR3 DNA is TGCGCCAGCAGCCCTCAGACTAGCGGGAGAGCAGATACGCAGTATTTT. Protein: CASSPQTSGRADTQYF.

This rearrangement joins TRBV27 to TRBJ2-3; 7 bases are a match to TRBD2. Germline assignment: CDR1 MNHEY and CDR2 SMNVEV (reference sequence). The junction had 15 bases not matched to a gene; V was cut back by 6 bases and J by 6 bases. The CDR3 sequence is 16 residues long. Here the CDR3 DNA reads TGTGCCAGCAGAAAACTCGGGACTATTCAGCGGGATACGCAGTATTTT. It codes for CASRKLGTIQRDTQYF.

This sequence joins TRBV4-1 and TRBJ2-7; D possibly corresponds to TRBD1 (6 bases). CDR3 length: 18 amino acids. The V end was cut by 4 bases, the J end by 4 bases, with 26 bases between. Germline lookup yields CDR1 MGHRA and CDR2 YSYEKL. The CDR3 DNA sequence: TGCGCCAGCAGCCCCTCCTTCTACGGAGCAGGGGAGCGGTACGAGCAGTACTTC. It is translated as CASSPSFYGAGERYEQYF.

This clone turned up a few times. The V gene is TRBV25-1, the J gene TRBJ2-5; possibly TRBD1 for D (7 bases). Deletions cut 2 bases from V and 5 bases from J, with 15 bases between. The CDR3 runs 15 residues. Germline V gives CDR1 MGHDK, CDR2 SYGVNS. The CDR3 reads CASSEARTGGETQYF. DNA of the CDR3: TGTGCCAGCAGTGAAGCGAGGACAGGAGGGGAGACCCAGTACTTC. Based on the CDR3 plus reference TRBV25-1 and TRBJ2-5, the full variable domain is EADIYQTPRYLVIGTGKKITLECSQTMGHDKMYWYQQDPGMELHLIHYSYGVNSTEKGDLSSESTVSRIRTEHFPLTLESARPSHTSQYLCASSEARTGGETQYFGPGTRLLVL.

In the case of this clone: Other nucleotide sequences from this sample produce the same CDR3. The chain joins TRBV2 to TRBJ2-7; possible D gene TRBD1, 6 bases. The length of the CDR3 is 12 residues. V lost 3 bases and J 3 bases, leaving 6 bases between the germline ends. CDR1 SNHLY and CDR2 FYNNEI come from the germline V gene. The CDR3 sequence is CASSETGYEQYF. The CDR3, as DNA: TGTGCCAGCAGTGAGACAGGCTACGAGCAGTACTTC.